Given below is one TCR beta chain in context. Its antigen is currently not known. The record has no base qualities; no much larger clone is one base away. This sample is drawn from a study of human T cells and chemical hapten exposure (dated by TCRdb to the early 2020s). Concerning the study at large: Libraries were pooled for sequencing, and per-sample TCR yields varied mainly because of small differences in library volumes within the pool. The study tracked peripheral blood TCR repertoire changes in vivo during primary and secondary sensitization to the hapten diphenylcyclopropenone (DPC) in alopecia patients. Results and caveats for the whole study, not just this receptor: DPC sensitization did not change how many TCRs were above 1 in 1000 frequency, and no evidence was found of alterations in global repertoire structure. Repeated subsampling changed both the strength of the expansion versus patch-test correlation and the threshold at which the correlation became significant.

Total RNA was isolated from unfractionated whole blood collected in Tempus Blood RNA tubes. As TCR sequencing controls, several healthy volunteers were used, with blood taken at day 0, 2 weeks and 6 weeks. During library preparation, unique molecular identifiers were attached to individual cDNA molecules so that TCRs could be counted quantitatively and reproducibly. Both TCR alpha and TCR beta chains were sequenced from each blood RNA sample. Per the original workflow: The median number of TCRs per sample was 85,000 to 100,000, ranging from about 20,000 to 750,000. The Decombinator software suite was used to annotate the V, J and CDR3 of the TCR reads. For the PS versus PT1 abundance plots, all samples were subsampled to the same number of TCRs (28,000). TCRs were defined as expanded if absent before sensitization and observed at least eight times at the 2-week time point. TCRdb trimmed the raw reads at Q25, called clones with MiXCR and kept productive beta chains. Under each unique CDR3 protein, matching rows form one entry showing the most common genes and DNA. The V and J calls reflect TCRdb's pipeline rather than the authors' work. The sample table lists 95,000 to 150,000 distinct CDR3 sequences, less than 10% of them with a count of one. Around 1.5% of the sample is held by the ten biggest clonotypes.

The CDR3, from cysteine to phenylalanine, totals 14 residues. Only CDR3 DNA remains: 42 bases, in frame from the first base. Per the germline V gene (reference sequence), LNHNV is the CDR1 and YYDKDF is the CDR2. V is cut by 9 bases and J by 1 base, and the space between the germline ends is 15 bases. This sequence originates from a human donor in good health. Some clones in this sample may be carry-over from other donors' samples. Donor details come from another sample of the same person, matched by shared clones. Here the chain combines TRBV15 and TRBJ2-5, with a weak D call of TRBD1 (6 bases match). Sequenced: whole blood. Read as DNA, the sequence is TGTGCCACGAAGAAGGGACACCCCCAAGAGACCCAGTACTTC. This codes for CATKKGHPQETQYF. Supplemented by the reference TRBV15 and TRBJ2-5 proteins around the CDR3, the complete variable domain is DAMVIQNPRYQVTQFGKPVTLSCSQTLNHNVMYWYQQKSSQAPKLLFHYYDKDFNNEADTPDNFQSRRPNTSFCFLDIRSPGLGDTAMYLCATKKGHPQETQYFGPGTRLLVL.